These 20 T cell receptor beta chains came from one sample sequenced in a study of PD-1 blockade in classical Hodgkin lymphoma. Time point meaning: newly diagnosed, previously untreated cHL patient sample. Researchers report purifying CD4+ T cells from thawed PBMCs by magnetic negative selection. Generated by immunoSEQ multiplex PCR, the TCRdb table keeps only in-frame clones and is missing some. The data show about 22,000 clones, roughly 89% seen once. What was sequenced was CD4+ T cells from blood. These receptors all come from a human donor with classical Hodgkin lymphoma.

CDR3 loop: CAWRHTGATNEKLFF. The CDR3 DNA follows: TGTGCCTGGAGGCATACAGGGGCTACTAATGAAAAACTGTTTTTT. The chain joins TRBV30 to TRBJ1-4; 7 bases match TRBD1. CDR1 is GTSNPN, CDR2 SVGIG, per germline (reference sequence). Trimming took 3 bases from V and 2 from J; bases not matched to a gene: 6. This CDR3 has 15 residues.

The V call is TRBV23-1, the J call TRBJ2-7; D gene ambiguous. TRBV23-1 is marked as an open reading frame, function uncertain. The CDR3 is 17 residues long. Trimming pared 3 bases from V and 0 bases from J, leaving 18 bases between. The CDR3 sequence is CASSQVPAVGPSYEQYF. The DNA of the CDR3 is TGCGCCAGCAGTCAGGTTCCCGCAGTAGGCCCCTCCTACGAGCAGTACTTC.

The V gene is TRBV19, the J gene TRBJ2-7; 12 bases align to TRBD2. Germline CDR1 and CDR2: LNHDA and SQIVND (reference sequence). CDR3 length equals 16 residues. Trimming cost V 5 bases and J 2 bases; bases outside gene matches: 7. CDR3 sequence reads: CASSEWTSGTTYEQYF. In DNA form, the CDR3 reads TGTGCCAGTAGTGAATGGACTAGCGGGACCACCTACGAGCAGTACTTC.

V usage is TRBV6-5 and J usage is TRBJ1-3, with 9 bases that match TRBD1. The junction had 1 base not matched to a gene; V was cut back by 6 bases and J by 7 bases. This CDR3 is 12 amino acids long. Germline V gives CDR1 MNHEY, CDR2 SVGAGI. In DNA, the CDR3 is TGTGCCAGCAGAGGACAGGGGAACACCATATATTTT. Amino acids: CASRGQGNTIYF.

The V gene is TRBV4-3, the J gene TRBJ2-6; weak D call: TRBD1 (6 bases). The ends were cut back, 4 bases at V and 0 bases at J, with 22 bases in the middle. The CDR3 totals 20 residues. Per the germline V gene, CDR1 is LGHNA and CDR2 is YSLEER. The CDR3 is CASSPNPVVQGNSGANVLTF. In DNA, the CDR3 is TGCGCCAGCAGCCCTAACCCTGTCGTGCAGGGGAACTCTGGGGCCAACGTCCTGACTTTC.

As DNA, the CDR3 is TGTGCCAGCAGCTTACTGCCCCTGTACGAGCAGTACTTC. Translated, it gives CASSLLPLYEQYF. The chain joins TRBV7-2 to TRBJ2-7; D unclear. Trimming shortened V by 2 bases and J by 4 bases, and 9 bases separated the two germline ends. The length of the CDR3 is 13 residues. Germline V gene data show CDR1 as SGHTA and CDR2 as FQGNSA. The full variable domain, rest sourced from reference TRBV7-2 and TRBJ2-7, is GAGVSQSPSNKVTEKGKDVELRCDPISGHTALYWYRQSLGQGLEFLIYFQGNSAPDKSGLPSDRFSAERTGGSVSTLTIQRTQQEDSAVYLCASSLLPLYEQYFGPGTRLTVT.

This sequence joins TRBV2 and TRBJ2-7; 10 positions match TRBD1. The CDR3 has 14 amino acids. V gave up 3 bases and J gave up 2 bases; unmatched junction bases: 1. The germline gives CDR1 SNHLY, CDR2 FYNNEI. CDR3 protein: CASSETGGPYEQYF. In DNA form, the CDR3 reads TGTGCCAGCAGTGAGACAGGGGGCCCCTACGAGCAGTACTTC. The whole variable domain, filled in from reference TRBV2 and TRBJ2-7, reads EPEVTQTPSHQVTQMGQEVILRCVPISNHLYFYWYRQILGQKVEFLVSFYNNEISEKSEIFDDQFSVERPDGSNFTLKIRSTKLEDSAMYFCASSETGGPYEQYFGPGTRLTVT.

This clone was observed once. This chain links TRBV5-1 with TRBJ1-1; TRBD1 matches at 11 bases. V gave up 4 bases and J gave up 2 bases; unmatched junction bases: 4. CDR3 size: 15 residues. The germline gives CDR1 SGHRS, CDR2 YFSETQ. The CDR3: CASSRTGGVNTEAFF. The CDR3 DNA reads as TGCGCCAGCAGCCGGACAGGGGGCGTTAACACTGAAGCTTTCTTT.

This rearrangement joins TRBV29-1 to TRBJ2-3; a possible D gene is TRBD2 (5 bases). Trimming removed 1 base at V and 1 base at J, with 9 bases between. The CDR3 runs to 14 residues. Germline V CDR1 and CDR2: SQVTM, ANQGSEA. In nucleotides, the CDR3 is TGCAGCGTTGAAGGGGGAGAGGGCACAGATACGCAGTATTTT. It translates to CSVEGGEGTDTQYF.

The rearrangement links TRBV19 to TRBJ1-5, with TRBD1 as a possible D gene (5 bases). This CDR3 is 16 amino acids long. V was pared by 4 bases and J by 6 bases, with 19 bases between. CDR1 and CDR2 from the germline V gene are LNHDA and SQIVND (reference sequence). CDR3 nucleotide sequence: TGTGCCAGTAGTAGAACCGGGACTAGGGCCTCTCAGCCCCAGCATTTT. Protein: CASSRTGTRASQPQHF.

CDR3 DNA: TGTGCCAGCAGCTTACCGTTTTATGGAGGGGAGCAGTACTTC. This translates into CASSLPFYGGEQYF. The chain is built from TRBV11-2 and TRBJ2-7; a possible D gene is TRBD2 (6 bases). Trimming took 2 bases from V and 7 from J, leaving 15 bases between them. Germline CDR1 SGHAT, CDR2 FQNNGV. The length of the CDR3 is 14 residues.

The chain recombines TRBV2 with TRBJ2-3, with D unclear. Germline V gene sequence: CDR1 SNHLY, CDR2 FYNNEI. The V end lost 5 bases, the J end lost 0 bases, and 12 bases lay between the germline ends. There are 15 residues in the CDR3. CDR3 nucleotides: TGTGCCAGCAGTCTGGCCTCTACTAGCACAGATACGCAGTATTTT. Translating gives CASSLASTSTDTQYF.

The sample holds a few counts of this clone. The chain combines TRBV11-1 with TRBJ1-1, with TRBD1 identical over 8 bases. The V and J ends lost 3 bases and 5 bases, in that order; junction bases with no gene match: 8. CDR3 length: 15 residues. From germline, CDR1 is SGHAT and CDR2 FQDESV (reference sequence). CDR3 loop: CASSLWTGLSTEAFF. The CDR3 nucleotides are TGTGCCAGCAGCTTGTGGACAGGGTTATCGACTGAAGCTTTCTTT.

This clone was seen a single time. The chain recombines TRBV25-1 with TRBJ1-2; D not certain. The CDR3 contains 12 residues. Germline-derived CDR1 and CDR2 are MGHDK and SYGVNS. Trimming pared 3 bases from V and 7 bases from J, leaving 9 bases between. The CDR3 reads CASSDTSSGYTF. The CDR3 DNA reads TGTGCCAGCAGTGACACCAGTTCTGGCTACACCTTC.

The chain carries TRBV7-2 and TRBJ1-4; a possible D gene is TRBD1 (6 bases). V lost 0 bases and J lost 5, with 19 bases in between. CDR3 length: 18 amino acids. Per germline, CDR1 SGHTA and CDR2 FQGNSA. The CDR3 sequence: CASSLASRPGALNEKLFF. The CDR3 coding sequence is TGTGCCAGCAGCTTAGCATCTAGACCGGGGGCGTTGAATGAAAAACTGTTTTTT.

The rearrangement joins TRBV12-5 to TRBJ2-1; 16 nucleotides align to TRBD2. V lost 6 bases to trimming and J lost 8 bases; unmatched junction nucleotides: 7. Germline CDR1 and CDR2: LGHNT and FRNRAP. CDR3 length: 16 amino acids. The chain's CDR3 is CASGRGLAGGYDEQFF. DNA of the CDR3: TGTGCTAGTGGCCGGGGACTAGCGGGAGGGTATGATGAGCAGTTCTTC.

V usage is TRBV30 and J usage is TRBJ2-2, with no clear D. CDR3 length: 15 residues. The V end was cut by 5 bases, the J end by 1 base, with 14 bases between. Germline CDR1 reads GTSNPN; CDR2 reads SVGIG (reference sequence). In nucleotides, the CDR3 is TGTGCCTGGGGGCGTATAGTAATGAACACCGGGGAGCTGTTTTTT. Translation: CAWGRIVMNTGELFF.

Here the CDR3 reads CASSHSLGDTEFYGYTF. For the CDR3, the DNA is TGCGCCAGCAGCCATAGTCTAGGGGACACGGAGTTCTATGGCTACACCTTC. The rearrangement joins TRBV4-3 to TRBJ1-2, with D possibly matching TRBD1 (6 bases). The germline V gene has CDR1 LGHNA and CDR2 YSLEER. This CDR3 comprises 17 residues. Trimming stripped 3 bases from V and 4 bases from J, with 21 bases between.

In its sample, this clone was seen once. This chain links TRBV7-2 with TRBJ1-5, with unresolved D. V dropped 4 bases and J dropped 3 bases, with 10 bases sitting between them. The CDR3 length is 14 residues. Germline V lookup: CDR1 SGHTA, CDR2 FQGNSA. In DNA, the CDR3 is TGTGCCAGCAGCTCCGGAGGGTACAATCAGCCCCAGCATTTT. It encodes CASSSGGYNQPQHF.

The chain has TRBV5-5 and TRBJ1-2; 11 bases agree with TRBD1. Germline V gene lookup returns CDR1 SGHKS and CDR2 YYEKEE (reference sequence). Trimming at V came to 6 bases and at J to 6 bases, leaving 4 bases not matched to a gene. The CDR3 spans 13 residues. The CDR3 spells CASTRTGGNGYTF. The CDR3 DNA reads as TGTGCCAGCACCCGGACAGGGGGCAATGGCTACACCTTC.